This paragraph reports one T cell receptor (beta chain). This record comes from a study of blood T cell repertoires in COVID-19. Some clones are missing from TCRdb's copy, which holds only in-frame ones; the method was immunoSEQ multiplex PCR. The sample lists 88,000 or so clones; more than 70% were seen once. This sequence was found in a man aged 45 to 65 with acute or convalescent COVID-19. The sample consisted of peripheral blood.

The CDR3 region has the DNA TGTGCCAGCAGTCCCCGACAGGGTAGCCTCGGCTACACCTTC. Protein product: CASSPRQGSLGYTF. The chain has TRBV6-2 or TRBV6-3 and TRBJ1-2; TRBD1 matches 7 bases. The ends lost 5 bases at V and 8 bases at J; junction bases unmatched: 11. The CDR3 is 14 residues long. Germline V gives CDR1 MNHEY, CDR2 SVGEGT.